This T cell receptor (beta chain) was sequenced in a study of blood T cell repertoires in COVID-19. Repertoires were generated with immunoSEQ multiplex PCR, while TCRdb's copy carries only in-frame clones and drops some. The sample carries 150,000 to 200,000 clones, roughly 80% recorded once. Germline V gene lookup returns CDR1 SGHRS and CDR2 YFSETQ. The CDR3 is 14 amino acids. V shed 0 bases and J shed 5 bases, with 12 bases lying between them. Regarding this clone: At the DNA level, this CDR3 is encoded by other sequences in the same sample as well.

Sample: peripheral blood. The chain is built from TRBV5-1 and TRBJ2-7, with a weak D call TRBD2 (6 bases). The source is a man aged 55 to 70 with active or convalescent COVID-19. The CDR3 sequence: CASSLDGRRDEQYF. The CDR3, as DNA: TGCGCCAGCAGCTTGGATGGCAGGAGGGACGAGCAGTACTTC.